The rows below give T cell receptor beta chains drawn from one sample of a study of cytomegalovirus exposure and HLA in healthy donors. Measured with immunoSEQ multiplex PCR; TCRdb has only the in-frame clones, and not every one. The data contain about 150,000 clones, 80% to 85% of them singletons. Sequences were obtained from PBMCs. Receptors were obtained from a woman aged 18-30 years in good health and CMV-seronegative. CDR3s include the opening cysteine and the closing phenylalanine or tryptophan. Where a row states a size, it is once, few, many or the class of an expanded clone; other rows omit it.

clone_size: NA; j_call: TRBJ1-1; v_call: TRBV28; cdr3_aa: CASRPYRRGSNTEAFF
clone_size: NA; j_call: TRBJ1-2; v_call: TRBV6-5; cdr3_aa: CASSYSALGQQGGYTF
clone_size: NA; j_call: TRBJ2-5; v_call: TRBV5-6; cdr3_aa: CASSLRRQAGQETQYF
clone_size: NA; j_call: TRBJ1-6; v_call: TRBV13; cdr3_aa: CASSLGQFAGYNSPLHF
clone_size: NA; j_call: TRBJ2-3; v_call: TRBV25-1; cdr3_aa: CASSEHTSGYHHTDTQYF
clone_size: once; j_call: TRBJ1-6; v_call: TRBV29-1; cdr3_aa: CGTREAGTSPLHF
clone_size: NA; j_call: TRBJ2-3; v_call: TRBV13; cdr3_aa: CASSLRDSTQYF
clone_size: NA; j_call: TRBJ2-3; v_call: TRBV13; cdr3_aa: CASSVSGQGEDTQYF
clone_size: NA; j_call: TRBJ2-1; v_call: TRBV4-1; cdr3_aa: CASSGQGKYNEQFF
clone_size: NA; j_call: TRBJ2-5; v_call: TRBV5-6; cdr3_aa: CASSLDRGNLQETQYF
clone_size: NA; j_call: TRBJ1-3; v_call: TRBV5-4; cdr3_aa: CASSLDRTALTDF
clone_size: NA; j_call: TRBJ2-7; v_call: TRBV28; cdr3_aa: CASSLEGSHEQYF
clone_size: NA; j_call: TRBJ1-6; v_call: TRBV6-1; cdr3_aa: CASSERDRDSPLHF
clone_size: NA; j_call: TRBJ1-2; v_call: TRBV6-5; cdr3_aa: CASRGLWLPNYGYTF
clone_size: NA; j_call: TRBJ1-6; v_call: TRBV9; cdr3_aa: CASSVETGNSPLHF
clone_size: NA; j_call: TRBJ2-3; v_call: TRBV5-4; cdr3_aa: CASSPGKLSTDTQYF
clone_size: NA; j_call: TRBJ2-2; v_call: TRBV7-3; cdr3_aa: CASSLGGAGELFF
clone_size: NA; j_call: TRBJ2-7; v_call: TRBV21-1; cdr3_aa: CASTYYEQYF